Listed below are T cell receptor beta chains from one sample, sequenced in a study of T cells in Graves' hyperthyroidism and ophthalmopathy. From the multiplex PCR reads, TCRdb called clonotypes with MiXCR, one entry per CDR3 protein. Seen here are 250,000 to 300,000 distinct CDR3 sequences, 10% to 15% observed once, and the top ten hold 6.5% to 10%. The sample taken for sequencing was blood. The origin of the receptors is a young woman with Graves' hyperthyroidism that later progressed to Graves' ophthalmopathy. Each CDR3 is given with its conserved first and last residue. The order of the fields is V gene, D gene, J gene, clone size, CDR3 protein, CDR3 DNA. D genes are given only for firm matches. A clone size is listed for some rows: how often the clone was seen (once, few, many), or a class if it is expanded.

>TRBV5-4|-|TRBJ1-1|few
CASSYTGRVNTEAFF
TGTGCCAGCAGCTATACTGGACGGGTGAACACTGAAGCTTTCTTT
>TRBV19|-|TRBJ2-3|few
CASSITFPDTQYF
TGTGCCAGTAGTATTACGTTTCCCGATACGCAGTATTTT
>TRBV20-1|-|TRBJ2-7|many
CSARVYTDPYEQYF
TGCAGTGCTAGAGTCTACACGGACCCCTACGAGCAGTACTTC
>TRBV7-3|TRBD2|TRBJ2-1|many
CASSSTSEDNEQFF
TGTGCCAGCAGCTCGACTAGCGAGGACAATGAGCAGTTCTTC
>TRBV28|TRBD1|TRBJ1-2|-
CASTSRRTGFYGYTF
TGTGCCAGCACCTCGCGCCGGACAGGATTTTATGGCTACACCTTC
>TRBV19|-|TRBJ2-2|-
CASSQDRSTGELFF
TGTGCCAGTAGCCAAGACAGGTCAACCGGGGAGCTGTTTTTT
>TRBV5-1|TRBD1|TRBJ2-3|-
CASSRTGRLSTDTQYF
TGCGCCAGCAGCCGGACAGGGAGATTAAGCACAGATACGCAGTATTTT
>TRBV20-1|-|TRBJ1-2|few
CSARDLGQAYGYTF
TGCAGTGCTAGAGATCTGGGACAAGCCTATGGCTACACCTTC
>TRBV12-3/TRBV12-4|TRBD1|TRBJ1-2|many
CASSLGQGYGYTF
TGTGCCAGCAGTTTGGGACAGGGCTATGGCTACACCTTC
>TRBV7-2|-|TRBJ2-1|many
CASSFTRDNEQFF
TGTGCCAGCAGCTTTACCAGGGACAATGAGCAGTTCTTC
>TRBV10-3|-|TRBJ2-7|many
CAISPPGTYEQYF
TGTGCCATCAGCCCCCCCGGGACCTACGAGCAGTACTTC
>TRBV20-1|TRBD2|TRBJ2-1|many
CSARDLASGRSYNEQFF
TGCAGTGCTAGAGATTTGGCTAGCGGGAGGAGTTACAATGAGCAGTTCTTC
>TRBV6-1|-|TRBJ1-1|many
CASSWDGKNTEAFF
TGTGCCAGCAGCTGGGACGGAAAGAACACTGAAGCTTTCTTT
>TRBV7-3|TRBD2|TRBJ2-1|many
CASSAGTSGYNEQFF
TGTGCCAGCAGCGCCGGGACTAGCGGTTACAATGAGCAGTTCTTC
>TRBV11-2|-|TRBJ2-1|many
CASSLDPDSSYNEQFF
TGTGCCAGCAGCTTAGATCCCGATAGCTCCTACAATGAGCAGTTCTTC
>TRBV5-1|-|TRBJ2-1|many
CASTNSGPYNEQFF
TGCGCCAGCACAAATAGCGGTCCCTACAATGAGCAGTTCTTC
>TRBV29-1|-|TRBJ2-7|many
CSAQSGPYEQYF
TGCAGCGCCCAAAGCGGGCCCTACGAGCAGTACTTC
>TRBV28|-|TRBJ2-5|many
CASIRRYQETQYF
TGTGCCAGCATCAGGCGATACCAAGAGACCCAGTACTTC
>TRBV10-3|-|TRBJ1-5|many
CAIRLDRNQPQHF
TGTGCCATCAGGTTGGATCGTAACCAGCCCCAGCATTTT
>TRBV6-1|TRBD2|TRBJ2-5|many
CASSEAWRLAGGLETQYF
TGTGCCAGCAGTGAAGCTTGGCGTCTAGCGGGAGGGTTAGAGACCCAGTACTTC
>TRBV10-3|-|TRBJ2-7|many
CAISEPPNRESYEQYF
TGTGCCATCAGTGAGCCCCCAAACCGGGAGAGTTACGAGCAGTACTTC
>TRBV15|-|TRBJ1-6|-
CATSLQTNSPLHF
TGTGCCACCAGCTTACAGACCAATTCACCCCTCCACTTT
>TRBV14|TRBD2|TRBJ2-3|many
CASSHRVAGTTDTQYF
TGTGCCAGCAGCCACCGGGTAGCGGGAACCACAGATACGCAGTATTTT
>TRBV12-3/TRBV12-4|TRBD1|TRBJ2-1|-
CASITGTANNEQFF
TGTGCCAGCATAACGGGGACAGCTAATAACGAGCAGTTCTTC
>TRBV7-2|TRBD2|TRBJ2-1|many
CASSYRTSGNEQFF
TGTGCCAGCAGCTACCGGACTAGCGGCAATGAGCAGTTCTTC
>TRBV7-7|-|TRBJ2-3|few
CASSANVGDTQYF
TGTGCTAGCAGCGCTAATGTAGGAGATACGCAGTATTTT
>TRBV5-1|-|TRBJ1-1|-
CASSLQVWAEAEAFF
TGCGCCAGCAGCTTGCAGGTTTGGGCAGAAGCTGAAGCTTTCTTT
>TRBV9|-|TRBJ2-7|-
CASSPGGAGFGYEQYF
TGTGCCAGCAGTCCTGGGGGGGCAGGGTTCGGCTACGAGCAGTACTTC
>TRBV18|TRBD2|TRBJ2-3|many
CASSPIAGVGTDTQYF
TGTGCCAGCAGCCCGATAGCGGGAGTCGGTACAGATACGCAGTATTTT
>TRBV7-2|-|TRBJ2-1|many
CASSLATPHNEQFF
TGTGCCAGCAGCTTAGCCACCCCTCACAATGAGCAGTTCTTC
>TRBV20-1|TRBD1|TRBJ2-5|many
CSATPGGAETQYF
TGCAGTGCCACCCCAGGGGGCGCAGAGACCCAGTACTTC
>TRBV4-1|-|TRBJ2-5|many
CASSLILGETQYF
TGCGCCAGCAGCCTCATCCTTGGTGAGACCCAGTACTTC
>TRBV20-1|TRBD2|TRBJ2-1|-
CSAPGLAGERGEQFF
TGCAGTGCCCCCGGACTAGCGGGAGAAAGGGGTGAGCAGTTCTTC
>TRBV7-9|-|TRBJ2-2|many
CASGRTRDGPTNTGELFF
TGTGCCAGCGGACGTACCCGGGACGGACCAACTAACACCGGGGAGCTGTTTTTT
>TRBV7-8|TRBD2|TRBJ2-7|-
CASSLMTSGSGEQYF
TGTGCCAGCAGTTTAATGACTAGCGGGAGCGGGGAGCAGTACTTC
>TRBV7-2|-|TRBJ1-3|many
CASSSKGSGNTIYF
TGTGCCAGCAGCTCGAAGGGGTCTGGAAACACCATATATTTT
>TRBV7-9|TRBD1|TRBJ2-7|many
CASSLGRDRVYEQYF
TGTGCCAGCAGCTTAGGTCGGGACAGGGTCTACGAGCAGTACTTC
>TRBV6-2/TRBV6-3|-|TRBJ1-3|-
CASSYSYAISGNTIYF
TGTGCCAGCAGTTACTCGTACGCAATCTCTGGAAACACCATATATTTT
>TRBV27|TRBD1|TRBJ2-7|many
CASSDGDSHYEQYF
TGTGCCAGCAGTGATGGGGACAGCCATTACGAGCAGTACTTC
>TRBV24-1|TRBD2|TRBJ2-1|many
CATSSIAGAYYNEQFF
TGTGCCACCAGTTCGATAGCGGGAGCTTACTACAATGAGCAGTTCTTC
>TRBV19|-|TRBJ2-2|-
CASSPGFPRRNDTGELFF
TGTGCCAGTAGTCCAGGGTTTCCCCGACGGAATGACACCGGGGAGCTGTTTTTT
>TRBV9|-|TRBJ2-5|-
CASSLKIGETQYF
TGTGCCAGCAGCCTAAAGATAGGGGAGACCCAGTACTTC
>TRBV15|-|TRBJ2-7|many
CATSRIDRSLGDEQYF
TGTGCCACCAGCAGAATCGACAGGTCTTTGGGTGACGAGCAGTACTTC
>TRBV19|TRBD1|TRBJ1-2|many
CASSTPHRGDYGYTF
TGTGCCAGTAGTACCCCGCACAGGGGGGACTATGGCTACACCTTC